This is a list of T cell receptor beta chains from one sample in a study of T-cell memory formation after mild COVID-19. TCRdb reprocessed the 5' RACE reads with MiXCR, giving one entry per CDR3 protein. Here the sample spans approximately 180,000 distinct CDR3 sequences, around 16% being singletons. Sequenced: PBMCs or a T cell subset sorted from them (not recorded which). These receptors all stem from an adult woman who had mild COVID-19 (a few samples of this study predate the infection). Cell type and time point are not known. CDR3s include the opening cysteine and the closing phenylalanine or tryptophan. D genes are given only for firm matches. Where a row states a size, it is once, few, many or the class of an expanded clone; other rows omit it.

TRBV7-8	TRBJ1-3	-	-	CASSLARMGNTIYF	TGTGCCAGCAGCTTAGCCCGGATGGGAAACACCATATATTTT
TRBV12-5	TRBJ2-1	-	few	CASRPFMAEQFF	TGTGCTAGTCGTCCCTTTATGGCTGAGCAGTTCTTC
TRBV7-2	TRBJ2-3	-	-	CASSLGWGGLGTDTQYF	TGTGCCAGCAGCTTAGGATGGGGGGGCTTGGGCACAGATACGCAGTATTTT
TRBV7-9	TRBJ2-3	-	few	CASSLEPYRTDTQYF	TGTGCCAGCAGCTTAGAGCCATACCGCACAGATACGCAGTATTTT
TRBV12-3/TRBV12-4	TRBJ2-5	-	-	CASSLAPGQGKETQYF	TGTGCCAGCAGTTTAGCACCGGGACAAGGGAAAGAGACCCAGTACTTC
TRBV13	TRBJ2-2	TRBD2	-	CASSLGAGRSGELFF	TGTGCCAGCAGCTTAGGAGCGGGGAGGTCCGGGGAGCTGTTTTTT
TRBV11-2	TRBJ2-3	-	many	CASRLRGILGTDTQYF	TGTGCCAGCAGATTAAGGGGAATTCTTGGCACAGATACGCAGTATTTT
TRBV30	TRBJ1-2	-	-	CAWSPDGVGVGGYTF	TGTGCCTGGAGCCCCGACGGGGTGGGTGTCGGTGGCTACACCTTC
TRBV9	TRBJ2-5	TRBD2	few	CASSVEASGGQETQYF	TGTGCCAGCAGCGTAGAGGCTAGCGGGGGCCAAGAGACCCAGTACTTC
TRBV7-8	TRBJ2-1	TRBD2	few	CASSRAGGPFVEQFF	TGTGCCAGCAGCAGAGCGGGAGGGCCTTTCGTTGAGCAGTTCTTC
TRBV11-2	TRBJ1-1	-	-	CASSLMLGNTEAFF	TGTGCCAGCAGCTTAATGCTCGGGAACACTGAAGCTTTCTTT
TRBV4-3	TRBJ1-2	-	few	CASSQDVGTHGYTF	TGCGCCAGCAGCCAAGATGTGGGGACCCATGGCTACACCTTC
TRBV7-8	TRBJ2-1	-	-	CASSLSPGGFGSYNEQFF	TGTGCCAGCAGCTTATCTCCCGGGGGCTTCGGCTCCTACAATGAGCAGTTCTTC
TRBV5-5	TRBJ1-5	-	few	CASSPTGRGQPQHF	TGTGCCAGCAGCCCGACAGGCCGGGGTCAGCCCCAGCATTTT
TRBV9	TRBJ1-6	-	-	CASTVSGQNNSPLHF	TGTGCCAGCACCGTTAGCGGGCAGAACAATTCACCCCTCCACTTT
TRBV18	TRBJ1-1	TRBD1	-	CASSVTGGRNTEAFF	TGTGCCAGCTCAGTCACAGGGGGGAGGAACACTGAAGCTTTCTTT
TRBV7-6	TRBJ2-2	TRBD1	-	CASSPNRDRFGELFF	TGTGCCAGCAGTCCGAACCGGGACAGATTCGGGGAGCTGTTTTTT
TRBV20-1	TRBJ2-3	TRBD2	-	CSAKGLAGLRF	TGCAGTGCGAAAGGACTAGCGGGACTTCGTTTT
TRBV7-8	TRBJ2-3	-	-	CASSLGLNRETDTQYF	TGTGCCAGCAGCTTAGGTCTGAACAGGGAAACAGATACGCAGTATTTT
TRBV19	TRBJ2-1	-	-	CASSIVWSYEQFF	TGTGCCAGTAGTATAGTGTGGTCATATGAGCAGTTCTTC
TRBV7-2	TRBJ1-5	-	few	CASSSPVLLGNSNQPQHF	TGTGCCAGCAGCTCCCCAGTTCTTCTGGGAAATAGCAATCAGCCCCAGCATTTT
TRBV29-1	TRBJ2-3	TRBD1	few	CSVALGQGSTDTQYF	TGCAGCGTTGCCCTAGGACAGGGTAGCACAGATACGCAGTATTTT
TRBV18	TRBJ1-1	-	-	CASSPPGGEAFF	TGTGCCAGCTCACCACCCGGGGGGGAAGCTTTCTTT
TRBV20-1	TRBJ2-3	-	-	CSAISRRATDTQYF	TGCAGTGCTATCTCGCGACGGGCCACAGATACGCAGTATTTT
TRBV11-2	TRBJ2-2	TRBD2	-	CASSSSGGLRTGELFF	TGTGCCAGCAGCTCTAGCGGGGGGCTCCGAACCGGGGAGCTGTTTTTT
TRBV5-6	TRBJ1-6	-	-	CASSPLKGLNSPLHF	TGTGCCAGCAGCCCCCTTAAGGGTTTGAATTCACCCCTCCACTTT
TRBV12-3/TRBV12-4	TRBJ2-1	TRBD2	few	CASSRKRLAGSYNEQFF	TGTGCCAGCAGTAGGAAACGACTAGCGGGCTCCTACAATGAGCAGTTCTTC
TRBV12-3/TRBV12-4	TRBJ2-7	-	few	CASSLGEGHSYEQYF	TGTGCCAGCAGTTTAGGTGAAGGGCACTCCTACGAGCAGTACTTC
TRBV6-1	TRBJ2-3	-	-	CASSAGTSQHPSSTDTQYF	TGTGCCAGCAGTGCCGGGACATCCCAACACCCATCAAGCACAGATACGCAGTATTTT
TRBV25-1	TRBJ2-3	-	-	CASRDPRGADTQYF	TGTGCCAGCAGAGACCCCAGGGGCGCAGATACGCAGTATTTT
TRBV5-4	TRBJ2-7	-	-	CASSASPRDYEQYF	TGTGCCAGCAGCGCCTCCCCACGGGACTACGAGCAGTACTTC
TRBV7-3	TRBJ1-1	-	-	CASSRLVARGGTEAFF	TGTGCCAGCAGCCGACTAGTTGCCCGGGGCGGCACTGAAGCTTTCTTT
TRBV5-1	TRBJ1-1	-	-	CASRGPGQSLNTEAFF	TGCGCCAGCAGAGGCCCCGGACAGTCGTTGAACACTGAAGCTTTCTTT
TRBV14	TRBJ2-2	-	-	CASSQVELMNTGELFF	TGTGCCAGCAGCCAAGTAGAACTAATGAACACCGGGGAGCTGTTTTTT
TRBV29-1	TRBJ2-7	-	few	CSVDPGAGGEQYF	TGCAGCGTTGATCCCGGGGCAGGGGGGGAGCAGTACTTC
TRBV3-1	TRBJ1-6	-	-	CASSQEEYNSPLHF	TGTGCCAGCAGCCAAGAGGAGTATAATTCACCCCTCCACTTT
TRBV12-3/TRBV12-4	TRBJ2-5	-	-	CASSFKDRQETQYF	TGTGCCAGCAGTTTCAAGGACAGACAAGAGACCCAGTACTTC
TRBV24-1	TRBJ2-3	TRBD2	few	CATSEYAGEKTDTQYF	TGTGCCACCAGTGAGTATGCGGGAGAAAAGACAGATACGCAGTATTTT
TRBV6-5	TRBJ2-7	TRBD2	-	CASIPGTSGSNEQYF	TGTGCCAGCATTCCCGGGACTAGCGGGAGCAACGAGCAGTACTTC
TRBV20-1	TRBJ2-6	-	-	CSASGLSGANVLTF	TGCAGTGCTAGCGGACTCTCTGGGGCCAACGTCCTGACTTTC
TRBV7-2	TRBJ2-3	TRBD2	few	CASSLVDLAGAQTGGDTQYF	TGTGCCAGCAGCTTAGTCGATCTAGCGGGAGCGCAAACGGGGGGAGATACGCAGTATTTT
TRBV12-3/TRBV12-4	TRBJ2-5	TRBD1	many	CASSSGGAWGETQYF	TGTGCCAGCAGTTCAGGGGGCGCGTGGGGTGAGACCCAGTACTTC
TRBV5-5	TRBJ1-4	-	few	CASSLGQPATNEKLFF	TGTGCCAGCAGCCTCGGACAGCCCGCAACTAATGAAAAACTGTTTTTT
TRBV29-1	TRBJ2-1	-	-	CSAGTAGQFF	TGCAGCGCGGGGACCGCCGGGCAGTTCTTC
TRBV6-5	TRBJ2-5	-	few	CASSYPPSYQETQYF	TGTGCCAGCAGTTACCCCCCTTCGTACCAAGAGACCCAGTACTTC